These T cell receptor beta chains were read from a single sample in a study of blood T cell repertoires in COVID-19. TCRdb's table, derived via immunoSEQ multiplex PCR, lists solely in-frame clones and lacks some. There are about 180,000 clones in the sample; around 83% occur only once, and under 10% lies in the top ten. The material sequenced was peripheral blood. Every receptor here comes from a woman in her sixties or seventies with COVID-19, enrolled during active disease. Both conserved end residues are part of each CDR3. The order of the fields is CDR3 DNA, CDR3 protein, D gene, clone size, V gene, J gene. A D gene is named only where the DNA matches it firmly. Size is omitted from some rows. Given values are once, few, many or a class for expanded clones.

DNA: TGCAGCGCCCGACAGGGGAACAATCAGCCCCAGCATTTT
CDR3: CSARQGNNQPQHF
D: TRBD1
size: .
V: TRBV29-1
J: TRBJ1-5

DNA: TGTGCCAGCAGCTTAGACAGGAACCCTAACTATGGCTACACCTTC
CDR3: CASSLDRNPNYGYTF
D: .
size: few
V: TRBV7-2
J: TRBJ1-2

DNA: TGTGCCAGCAGCGTAATGGGACAGGTGAACACTGAAGCTTTCTTT
CDR3: CASSVMGQVNTEAFF
D: TRBD1
size: .
V: TRBV9
J: TRBJ1-1

DNA: TGTGCCAGCAGGCGAGTCCATGAGCAGTTCTTC
CDR3: CASRRVHEQFF
D: .
size: .
V: TRBV28
J: TRBJ2-1

DNA: TGTGCCAGCACCCTAGGGGCGGGAGGGTCCTACAATGAGCAGTTCTTC
CDR3: CASTLGAGGSYNEQFF
D: TRBD2
size: .
V: TRBV6-6
J: TRBJ2-1

DNA: TGTGCCAGCAGACCGGGACAGGGAGGCAATCAGCCCCAGCATTTT
CDR3: CASRPGQGGNQPQHF
D: TRBD1
size: .
V: TRBV28
J: TRBJ1-5

DNA: TGTGCCAGCAGTTACCCCAGGGGGAGCGCTCCTGGGGCCAACGTCCTGACTTTC
CDR3: CASSYPRGSAPGANVLTF
D: TRBD1
size: .
V: TRBV6-2/TRBV6-3
J: TRBJ2-6

DNA: TGTGCCAGCAGTGCCGTCCAGGTGCAGTTCTTC
CDR3: CASSAVQVQFF
D: .
size: .
V: TRBV6-6
J: TRBJ2-1

DNA: TGTGCCAGTACAAGGGGTGTAGCAGATACGCAGTATTTT
CDR3: CASTRGVADTQYF
D: .
size: once
V: TRBV19
J: TRBJ2-3

DNA: TGTGCCAGCTCACCCGCCCTAAATGAAAAACTGTTTTTT
CDR3: CASSPALNEKLFF
D: .
size: .
V: TRBV18
J: TRBJ1-4

DNA: TGTGCCAGCTCACCATGGACAGGTTCGCCATCGCGTGTGGAGACCCAGTACTTC
CDR3: CASSPWTGSPSRVETQYF
D: TRBD1
size: .
V: TRBV18
J: TRBJ2-5

DNA: TGTGCCAGCAGCCTAGACGGGGGAAGAGACTACAATGAGCAGTTCTTC
CDR3: CASSLDGGRDYNEQFF
D: .
size: .
V: TRBV13
J: TRBJ2-1

DNA: TGTGCCAGCTCACCAACGACTCGAGAGACCCAGTACTTC
CDR3: CASSPTTRETQYF
D: .
size: .
V: TRBV18
J: TRBJ2-5

DNA: TGTGCCTCCTTTCGGACAGGGATCTCTGAAGCTTTCTTT
CDR3: CASFRTGISEAFF
D: TRBD1
size: .
V: TRBV28
J: TRBJ1-1

DNA: TGTGCCAGCAGTTTCGAAGGACTTGAAGCTTTCTTT
CDR3: CASSFEGLEAFF
D: .
size: .
V: TRBV28
J: TRBJ1-1

DNA: TGTGCCAGCAGAGACAGGGGGTTTTATGGAAACACCATATATTTT
CDR3: CASRDRGFYGNTIYF
D: TRBD1
size: .
V: TRBV27
J: TRBJ1-3

DNA: TGCAGCGCCGCCGTAGCAGCAGACTATGGCTACACCTTC
CDR3: CSAAVAADYGYTF
D: .
size: .
V: TRBV29-1
J: TRBJ1-2

DNA: TGCAGTGCTAGTAAGAAGGAGTTTGCCTACGAGCAGTACTTC
CDR3: CSASKKEFAYEQYF
D: .
size: .
V: TRBV20-1
J: TRBJ2-7

DNA: TGTGCCAGCTCACCATTCTCAGGGGAGACTGAAGCTTTCTTT
CDR3: CASSPFSGETEAFF
D: .
size: .
V: TRBV18
J: TRBJ1-1

DNA: TGTGCCAGCAGCTCGGGCGGGAGCTCCTACAATGAGCAGTTCTTC
CDR3: CASSSGGSSYNEQFF
D: TRBD2
size: .
V: TRBV9
J: TRBJ2-1

DNA: TGTGCCAGCACCCCAGCAGGGGCTCTCAATCAGCCCCAGCATTTT
CDR3: CASTPAGALNQPQHF
D: .
size: .
V: TRBV28
J: TRBJ1-5

DNA: TGTGCCAGCAGCTTAGGTCAGGGGGCTATGAAGACCCAGTACTTC
CDR3: CASSLGQGAMKTQYF
D: TRBD1
size: .
V: TRBV7-2
J: TRBJ2-5

DNA: TGTGCCAGCAGCCCGCGACAGGGAGATCAGCCCCAGCATTTT
CDR3: CASSPRQGDQPQHF
D: TRBD1
size: once
V: TRBV7-2
J: TRBJ1-5

DNA: TGCAGCGTTGGACTAGCGGCCTCCTACGAGCAGTACTTC
CDR3: CSVGLAASYEQYF
D: TRBD2
size: .
V: TRBV29-1
J: TRBJ2-7

DNA: TGTGCCAGCAGTCCGGACAGCTACACCGGGGAGCTGTTTTTT
CDR3: CASSPDSYTGELFF
D: .
size: .
V: TRBV2
J: TRBJ2-2

DNA: TGTGCCAGCAGTTTAGCACAGTATAATGAAAAACTGTTTTTT
CDR3: CASSLAQYNEKLFF
D: .
size: .
V: TRBV28
J: TRBJ1-4

DNA: TGTGCCAGCAGCCCCGCCGGGACTAGCGGGAGTGAGCAGTTCTTC
CDR3: CASSPAGTSGSEQFF
D: TRBD2
size: .
V: TRBV7-2
J: TRBJ2-1

DNA: TGTGCCAGTAAGGCCGGGACAGGGCTCGGCATTCAGTACTTC
CDR3: CASKAGTGLGIQYF
D: TRBD1
size: .
V: TRBV19
J: TRBJ2-4

DNA: TGCGCCAGCAGCCAATCATTAGCGTTTACCTACAATGAGCAGTTCTTC
CDR3: CASSQSLAFTYNEQFF
D: .
size: .
V: TRBV4-3
J: TRBJ2-1

DNA: TGCGCCAGCAGCCACTATGACACCCGCGGGCCCTATGGCTACACCTTC
CDR3: CASSHYDTRGPYGYTF
D: .
size: once
V: TRBV4-1
J: TRBJ1-2

DNA: TGCGCCAGCAGCTTGGCGGGACAGGGAAATGAAAAACTGTTTTTT
CDR3: CASSLAGQGNEKLFF
D: TRBD1
size: .
V: TRBV5-1
J: TRBJ1-4

DNA: TGTGCCAGCTCCGTTCTTTTGGGACAGACCTACGAGCAGTACTTC
CDR3: CASSVLLGQTYEQYF
D: TRBD1
size: .
V: TRBV18
J: TRBJ2-7

DNA: TGCGCCAGCAGCCAAGAACAGGGGGGATCCTATAATTCACCCCTCCACTTT
CDR3: CASSQEQGGSYNSPLHF
D: TRBD1
size: .
V: TRBV4-3
J: TRBJ1-6

DNA: TGTGCCAGCAGCCCGGGACAGGGGGCGAACTGGTCACCCCTCCACTTT
CDR3: CASSPGQGANWSPLHF
D: TRBD1
size: .
V: TRBV28
J: TRBJ1-6

DNA: TGTGCCAGTAGTCCCAAAATTCAATACAATGAGCAGTTCTTC
CDR3: CASSPKIQYNEQFF
D: .
size: .
V: TRBV19
J: TRBJ2-1

DNA: TGTGCCAGTAGTTCCGGGACAGGGAAAGAAAAACTGTTTTTT
CDR3: CASSSGTGKEKLFF
D: TRBD1
size: .
V: TRBV19
J: TRBJ1-4

DNA: TGTGCCAGCAGTTCCCCTGGGCGGACAGGGTGGGAGACCCAGTACTTC
CDR3: CASSSPGRTGWETQYF
D: TRBD1
size: once
V: TRBV28
J: TRBJ2-5

DNA: TGTGCCAGCAGCTTACGCCGACAGGCCTACGAGCAGTACTTC
CDR3: CASSLRRQAYEQYF
D: .
size: .
V: TRBV11-2
J: TRBJ2-7

DNA: TGCGCCAGCAGTGACCGGGGTAGAGGGAACACCGGGGAGCTGTTTTTT
CDR3: CASSDRGRGNTGELFF
D: .
size: .
V: TRBV10-2
J: TRBJ2-2

DNA: TGTGCCAGCAGCGTAGGGCAGGGTGGCGATGAGCAGTTCTTC
CDR3: CASSVGQGGDEQFF
D: .
size: .
V: TRBV9
J: TRBJ2-1

DNA: TGCGCCAGCAGCCAAGATTCCTGGGACAGGGCCTATAATGAGCAGTTCTTC
CDR3: CASSQDSWDRAYNEQFF
D: TRBD1
size: .
V: TRBV4-3
J: TRBJ2-1

DNA: TGTGCCAGCAGTTTAAGACTAGCGGGCACCGGGGAGCTGTTTTTT
CDR3: CASSLRLAGTGELFF
D: TRBD2
size: .
V: TRBV28
J: TRBJ2-2

DNA: TGTGCCAGCTCACGGGACAGGGACACTGAAGCTTTCTTT
CDR3: CASSRDRDTEAFF
D: TRBD1
size: .
V: TRBV18
J: TRBJ1-1

DNA: TGTGCCAGCGGCGCCGGGGAGGGAAAACTGTTTTTT
CDR3: CASGAGEGKLFF
D: .
size: .
V: TRBV7-2
J: TRBJ1-4

DNA: TGTGCCAGCAGCCTCAGGGCAACTAATGAAAAACTGTTTTTT
CDR3: CASSLRATNEKLFF
D: .
size: .
V: TRBV7-2
J: TRBJ1-4

DNA: TGTGCCATCAGCTCGGGACAGGGACCCTTCGACACTGAAGCTTTCTTT
CDR3: CAISSGQGPFDTEAFF
D: TRBD1
size: .
V: TRBV10-3
J: TRBJ1-1

DNA: TGTGCCAGCAGTCCCCAAACGACTAGTCCCTACAATGAGCAGTTCTTC
CDR3: CASSPQTTSPYNEQFF
D: .
size: .
V: TRBV28
J: TRBJ2-1

DNA: TGTGCCAGCAGCGTGGGGACAGGGATGGGTGAAGCTTTCTTT
CDR3: CASSVGTGMGEAFF
D: TRBD1
size: .
V: TRBV9
J: TRBJ1-1

DNA: TGTGCCAGCAGCCAAGATAGCCGTGGCTACACCTTC
CDR3: CASSQDSRGYTF
D: .
size: .
V: TRBV3-1/TRBV3-2
J: TRBJ1-2

DNA: TGTGCCAGCAGCTATACTAGCGGGATCGATACGCAGTATTTT
CDR3: CASSYTSGIDTQYF
D: TRBD2
size: .
V: TRBV7-2
J: TRBJ2-3

DNA: TGTGCCAGCAGGGATAGACAGGGATCCCTACTCTACGAGCAGTACTTC
CDR3: CASRDRQGSLLYEQYF
D: TRBD1
size: .
V: TRBV2
J: TRBJ2-7

DNA: TGTGCCAGCAGGGGCGGGGGTCCCTACGAGCAGTACTTC
CDR3: CASRGGGPYEQYF
D: TRBD2
size: .
V: TRBV7-2
J: TRBJ2-7

DNA: TGTGCCAGCATCTCTTTCGGGACAGGGAATTTCGATGAGCAGTTCTTC
CDR3: CASISFGTGNFDEQFF
D: TRBD1
size: once
V: TRBV27
J: TRBJ2-1

DNA: TGTGCCAGCAGCCTGACCGGGACAGGAACCTATGGCTACACCTTC
CDR3: CASSLTGTGTYGYTF
D: TRBD1
size: .
V: TRBV5-6
J: TRBJ1-2

DNA: TGTGCCAGCAAGGAAGGCGGCTTAGCCTCCCAGTACTTC
CDR3: CASKEGGLASQYF
D: .
size: .
V: TRBV27
J: TRBJ2-5